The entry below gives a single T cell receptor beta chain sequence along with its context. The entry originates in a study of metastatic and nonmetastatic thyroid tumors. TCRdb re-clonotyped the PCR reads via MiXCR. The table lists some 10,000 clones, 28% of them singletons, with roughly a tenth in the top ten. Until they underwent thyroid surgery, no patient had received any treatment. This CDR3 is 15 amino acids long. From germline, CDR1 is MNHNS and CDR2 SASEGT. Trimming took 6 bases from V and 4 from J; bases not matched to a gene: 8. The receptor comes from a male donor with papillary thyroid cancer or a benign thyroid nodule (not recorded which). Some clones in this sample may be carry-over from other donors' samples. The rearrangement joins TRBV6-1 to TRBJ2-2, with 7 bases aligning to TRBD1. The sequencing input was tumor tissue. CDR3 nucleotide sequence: TGTGCCAGCAGCCCACAGGGGCGAGGCACCGGGGAGCTGTTTTTT. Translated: CASSPQGRGTGELFF.